These 12 T cell receptor beta chains were all obtained from the same sample, sequenced in a study of T cell changes during pregnancy in multiple sclerosis. Repertoires were generated with immunoSEQ multiplex PCR, while TCRdb's copy carries only in-frame clones and drops some. The sample has around 57,000 clones; 91% are singletons. Source: peripheral blood, taken in the third trimester of pregnancy. These receptors all come from a female donor in good health, enrolled as a control in a pregnancy study.

The chain carries TRBV7-9 and TRBJ1-1; TRBD1 is a possible D gene (5 bases). Germline V lookup: CDR1 SEHNR, CDR2 FQNEAQ (reference sequence). The ends were cut back, 1 base at V and 4 bases at J, with 10 bases in the middle. CDR3 length: 14 residues. DNA of the CDR3: TGTGCCAGCAGCTTAGATAGGGGTGGCACTGAAGCTTTCTTT. Translated: CASSLDRGGTEAFF.

V usage is TRBV4-1 and J usage is TRBJ1-2, with TRBD1 identical over 7 bases. The V gene end was trimmed by 2 bases and the J gene end by 3 bases; junction bases not matched to a gene: 3. Germline CDR1 is MGHRA and CDR2 is YSYEKL. The CDR3 consists of 14 residues. CDR3 bases: TGCGCCAGCAGCCAACAGACAGGGCACTATGGCTACACCTTC. Its translation is CASSQQTGHYGYTF.

The CDR3 sequence: CASSLSPTTSGFSYEQYF. Here the CDR3 DNA reads TGCGCCAGCAGCCTCTCCCCCACTACTAGCGGATTCTCCTACGAGCAGTACTTC. This sequence joins TRBV5-1 and TRBJ2-7, with TRBD2 identical over 8 bases. The CDR3 totals 18 residues. J lost 0 bases, V lost 4 bases, and 15 bases had no gene match. From germline, CDR1 is SGHRS and CDR2 YFSETQ.

The V and J genes are TRBV19 and TRBJ2-3; tentative D call: TRBD2 (6 bases). Germline CDR1 is LNHDA and CDR2 is SQIVND (reference sequence). With 2 bases removed from V and 2 bases from J, the gap between germline ends came to 11 bases. The CDR3 totals 15 residues. CDR3 sequence reads: CASSITGATTDTQYF. CDR3 sequence (DNA): TGTGCCAGTAGTATAACGGGAGCCACCACAGATACGCAGTATTTT.

The chain uses TRBV6-1 and TRBJ2-5; D perhaps matches TRBD2 (5 bases). The CDR3 is 16 amino acids. Trimming pared 3 bases from V and 2 bases from J, leaving 16 bases between. CDR1 is MNHNS and CDR2 is SASEGT in the germline V gene. In DNA, the CDR3 is TGTGCCAGCAGTGAGTTGAAGGGCGGGCCACAAGAGACCCAGTACTTC. It translates to CASSELKGGPQETQYF.

V and J are TRBV28 and TRBJ2-7; tentative D call: TRBD1 (6 bases). V lost 7 bases and J 7 bases, leaving 17 bases between the germline ends. The CDR3 contains 13 residues. CDR1 MDHEN and CDR2 SYDVKM come from the germline V gene. The CDR3 here is CASTTQGMGEQYF. The CDR3 nucleotides are TGTGCCAGCACTACCCAGGGGATGGGGGAGCAGTACTTC.

The chain has TRBV5-1 and TRBJ2-6; D not resolved. The CDR3 is made up of 14 amino acids. V gave up 7 bases and J gave up 0 bases, with 8 bases separating them. CDR1 and CDR2 from the germline V gene are SGHRS and YFSETQ. The CDR3 sequence is CASRSSSGANVLTF. The CDR3 DNA sequence: TGCGCCAGCCGGAGTTCCTCTGGGGCCAACGTCCTGACTTTC.

The gene calls are TRBV25-1 and TRBJ1-2; TRBD1 matches 7 bases. Germline V CDR1 and CDR2: MGHDK, SYGVNS. This CDR3 spans 16 amino acids. V was pared by 1 base and J by 2 bases, with 7 bases of the junction left unmatched. The DNA for the CDR3 is TGTGCCAGCAGTGAATCTTGGACAGGACTAAACTATGGCTACACCTTC. Amino acids: CASSESWTGLNYGYTF.

This clone was counted a single time. This chain joins TRBV2 and TRBJ2-1, with 11 nucleotides matching TRBD2. The V and J ends lost 6 bases and 2 bases, in that order; junction bases with no gene match: 3. This CDR3 spans 15 amino acids. Germline V gene data show CDR1 as SNHLY and CDR2 as FYNNEI. The CDR3 DNA follows: TGTGCCAGCAGGAATAGCGGGGGGGCCTACAATGAGCAGTTCTTC. Its protein product is CASRNSGGAYNEQFF.

This clone has a single count. The chain links TRBV4-2 to TRBJ2-6, with 8 bases lining up with TRBD1. The CDR3 contains 15 residues. Germline V gives CDR1 LGHNA, CDR2 YNFKEQ. V shed 4 bases and J 4 bases; nucleotides not matched to a gene: 3. This CDR3 reads CASSRQGPGANVLTF. The CDR3 DNA sequence: TGTGCCAGCAGCCGACAGGGGCCGGGGGCCAACGTCCTGACTTTC.

The V and J genes are TRBV9 and TRBJ1-1, with 8 bases that match TRBD1. CDR1 and CDR2 (germline): SGDLS, YYNGEE. Trimming at V came to 3 bases and at J to 4 bases, leaving 5 bases not matched to a gene. This CDR3 has 14 residues. The CDR3: CASSADRAITEAFF. In nucleotides, the CDR3 is TGTGCCAGCAGCGCGGACAGGGCCATCACTGAAGCTTTCTTT.

The gene calls are TRBV6-5 and TRBJ1-2; D ambiguous. The CDR3 is made up of 14 amino acids. Germline V gene sequence: CDR1 MNHEY, CDR2 SVGAGI. The V and J ends lost 6 bases and 2 bases respectively, with 13 bases between them. The CDR3 DNA reads TGTGCCAGCAGCTCCTTCACAGAGAACTATGGCTACACCTTC. It encodes CASSSFTENYGYTF.